A selection of T cell receptor beta chains follows, all from one sample in a study of shared T cell receptors in the human thymus. Sequencing was performed with immunoSEQ multiplex PCR; in TCRdb, only in-frame clones are kept and a portion is missing. Of about 660,000 clones listed, approximately 90% are singletons. The sample was also reused in another study, on human thymus T cells.

The specimen was thymocytes. The receptors shown here come from a boy under two years old with a congenital heart defect. The CDR3 runs from the conserved cysteine through the conserved F or W. The D gene is left open where the match is weak. Where a row states a size, it is once, few, many or the class of an expanded clone; other rows omit it.

CASSLAGEITDTQYF,TGTGCCAGCAGTTTAGCGGGAGAGATCACAGATACGCAGTATTTT,NA,TRBJ2-3,TRBV28,TRBD2
CASSHWAFERTDTQYF,TGTGCCAGCAGCCATTGGGCCTTCGAACGCACAGATACGCAGTATTTT,NA,TRBJ2-3,TRBV14,NA
CASSPPSSQPQHF,TGCGCCAGCAGCCCTCCGTCGTCGCAGCCCCAGCATTTT,NA,TRBJ1-5,TRBV4-1,NA
CASSGGKETQYF,TGTGCCAGCAGTGGGGGCAAAGAGACCCAGTACTTC,NA,TRBJ2-5,TRBV2,NA
CASSRNRQGSEAFF,TGCGCCAGCAGCCGGAACCGACAGGGGAGTGAAGCTTTCTTT,NA,TRBJ1-1,TRBV4-3,TRBD1
CASSLTSGGSNTDTQYF,TGTGCCAGCAGCCTCACCTCGGGCGGGAGCAACACAGATACGCAGTATTTT,NA,TRBJ2-3,TRBV7-2,TRBD2
CASSQAQRSQETQYF,TGCGCCAGCAGCCAAGCCCAGAGGAGCCAAGAGACCCAGTACTTC,NA,TRBJ2-5,TRBV4-1,NA
CASIRVSTGGADTEAFF,TGTGCCAGCATTCGAGTTAGCACAGGGGGCGCCGACACTGAAGCTTTCTTT,few,TRBJ1-1,TRBV28,TRBD1
CASSTGGARHNQPQHF,TGTGCCAGCAGTACAGGGGGGGCGAGGCACAATCAGCCCCAGCATTTT,NA,TRBJ1-5,TRBV28,TRBD1
CASSVHGTEPYGYTF,TGTGCCAGCAGCGTTCACGGGACAGAGCCTTATGGCTACACCTTC,NA,TRBJ1-2,TRBV7-8,TRBD1
CASSLSNEQYF,TGTGCCAGCAGTTTGAGCAACGAGCAGTACTTC,NA,TRBJ2-7,TRBV27,NA
CASRGGVEQYF,TGCGCCAGCAGAGGCGGGGTCGAGCAGTACTTC,NA,TRBJ2-7,TRBV5-1,NA
CASSLEGTTNEKLFF,TGTGCCAGCAGCTTAGAGGGGACAACTAATGAAAAACTGTTTTTT,NA,TRBJ1-4,TRBV7-8,NA
CASSLSYGTSGPYEQYF,TGTGCCAGCAGTTTATCCTATGGGACTAGCGGTCCCTACGAGCAGTACTTC,NA,TRBJ2-7,TRBV28,TRBD2
CASSSGQYGYTF,TGTGCCAGCAGCTCTGGACAGTATGGCTACACCTTC,NA,TRBJ1-2,TRBV11-2,NA